Listed here are 17 T cell receptor beta chains from one sample, sequenced in a study of blood T cell repertoires in COVID-19. Profiling relied on immunoSEQ multiplex PCR, and the TCRdb table lists in-frame clones only, not all of them. The sample yields about 230,000 clones, more than 75% seen once. The source material was peripheral blood. The source of these receptors is a man in his fifties or sixties with COVID-19, enrolled during active disease.

The V call is TRBV25-1, the J call TRBJ2-1, with 14 bases identical to TRBD2. The CDR3 extends over 16 amino acids. J lost 12 bases, V lost 1 base, and 8 bases had no gene match. Germline CDR1 MGHDK, CDR2 SYGVNS. Here the CDR3 reads CASSESTSGRAGGQFF. The CDR3 nucleotides are TGTGCCAGCAGTGAATCGACTAGCGGGAGGGCCGGGGGGCAGTTCTTC.

The chain couples TRBV5-1 to TRBJ1-5; D gene uncertain. Germline values: CDR1 SGHRS, CDR2 YFSETQ. The ends were cut back, 2 bases at V and 3 bases at J, with 6 bases in the middle. This CDR3 comprises 13 residues. CDR3 sequence (DNA): TGCGCCAGCAGCTTTAACAACAATCAGCCCCAGCATTTT. Translated: CASSFNNNQPQHF.

The chain links TRBV19 to TRBJ1-2, with 11 bases matching TRBD1. The ends lost 6 bases at V and 7 bases at J; junction bases unmatched: 7. This CDR3 comprises 14 residues. Germline loops: CDR1 LNHDA, CDR2 SQIVND (reference sequence). For the CDR3, the DNA is TGTGCCAGTAGGTCGGACAGGGGGCGCGGTGGCTACACCTTC. Translated, it gives CASRSDRGRGGYTF.

V is TRBV30 and J is TRBJ1-5, with TRBD1 as a possible D gene (5 bases). CDR1 and CDR2 from the germline V gene are GTSNPN and SVGIG (reference sequence). The CDR3 spans 15 residues. The V end lost 2 bases, the J end lost 0 bases, and 11 bases lay between the germline ends. The CDR3 protein is CAWSKGAYSNQPQHF. The CDR3 DNA sequence: TGTGCCTGGAGTAAAGGGGCATATAGCAATCAGCCCCAGCATTTT.

The gene calls are TRBV6-5 and TRBJ2-7; weak D call: TRBD2 (6 bases). CDR1 is MNHEY and CDR2 is SVGAGI in the germline V gene. Trimming removed 6 bases from V and 11 bases from J, with 20 bases in between. This CDR3 comprises 13 residues. CDR3 DNA sequence: TGTGCCAGCAGAGCCGGGACGGACTATTTTGAGTACTTC. Protein product: CASRAGTDYFEYF.

This rearrangement joins TRBV2 to TRBJ1-2; 7 bases match TRBD1. V gave up 4 bases and J gave up 4 bases; unmatched junction bases: 3. CDR1 and CDR2 (germline): SNHLY, FYNNEI. This CDR3 contains 13 residues. DNA of the CDR3: TGTGCCAGCAGTGTGGACAGGAGCTATGGCTACACCTTC. Its translation: CASSVDRSYGYTF.

This CDR3 is CASNPRDTTDTQYF. The CDR3 coding sequence is TGTGCCAGCAACCCCCGGGACACCACAGATACGCAGTATTTT. The rearrangement uses TRBV9 and TRBJ2-3; perhaps TRBD1 as D (6 bases). CDR1 SGDLS and CDR2 YYNGEE come from the germline V gene. Trimming cost V 6 bases and J 2 bases, with 13 bases left between them. The CDR3 covers 14 residues.

The chain joins TRBV5-6 to TRBJ2-7; the D is unclear. The ends were cut back, 3 bases at V and 0 bases at J, with 7 bases in the middle. This CDR3 contains 13 residues. CDR1 and CDR2 (germline): SGHDT, YYEEEE. CDR3 nucleotides: TGTGCCAGCAGCTCACAATCCTCCTACGAGCAGTACTTC. Encoded protein: CASSSQSSYEQYF.

The V and J genes are TRBV7-9 and TRBJ2-1; 7 bases agree with TRBD2. CDR1 and CDR2 (germline): SEHNR, FQNEAQ (reference sequence). CDR3 length: 14 residues. The trim removed 5 bases at V and 5 bases at J, leaving 6 bases unmatched. The CDR3 here is CASSPSGLHNEQFF. CDR3 sequence (DNA): TGTGCCAGCAGCCCATCGGGACTACACAATGAGCAGTTCTTC. The variable domain in full, with the rest retrieved from reference TRBV7-9 and TRBJ2-1, is DTGVSQNPRHKITKRGQNVTFRCDPISEHNRLYWYRQTLGQGPEFLTYFQNEAQLEKSRLLSDRFSAERPKGSFSTLEIQRTEQGDSAMYLCASSPSGLHNEQFFGPGTRLTVL.

J is TRBJ1-6 and V is TRBV5-5; D is unresolved. The germline V gene encodes CDR1 SGHKS and CDR2 YYEKEE (reference sequence). The CDR3 length is 15 residues. Trimming took 0 bases from V and 12 from J, leaving 16 bases between them. The CDR3 nucleotides are TGTGCCAGCAGCTTGGAACCGGTGACAATGGGACCCCTCCACTTT. Its translation is CASSLEPVTMGPLHF.

Comment on this clone: Other DNA sequences in this specimen translate into the identical CDR3. This rearrangement joins TRBV27 to TRBJ2-2; TRBD2 aligns across 7 bases. CDR1 and CDR2 from the germline V gene are MNHEY and SMNVEV (reference sequence). V was pared by 3 bases and J by 2 bases, with 3 bases of the junction left unmatched. The CDR3 runs to 15 residues. This CDR3 reads CASSFAGANTGELFF. The DNA for the CDR3 is TGTGCCAGCAGTTTCGCGGGAGCCAACACCGGGGAGCTGTTTTTT.

V gene TRBV7-2 combines with J gene TRBJ1-1; D may be TRBD1 (5 bases). Trimming left V 4 bases short and J 4 bases short, with 10 bases between. The CDR3 extends over 13 amino acids. Germline V gives CDR1 SGHTA, CDR2 FQGNSA. CDR3 residues: CASSSRASTEAFF. CDR3 in DNA: TGTGCCAGCAGCTCCAGGGCAAGCACTGAAGCTTTCTTT.

This clone showed up just once. The chain links TRBV4-2 to TRBJ2-3; D unresolved. Germline loops: CDR1 LGHNA, CDR2 YNFKEQ. Trimming took 0 bases from V and 4 from J, leaving 5 bases between them. The CDR3 length is 13 residues. CDR3 bases: TGTGCCAGCAGCCAAGATTCTGCAGATACGCAGTATTTT. Translation: CASSQDSADTQYF.

This clone occurred a few times. The CDR3 region is CASSQTDRGPYTEAFF. The CDR3 DNA sequence: TGTGCCAGCAGCCAGACGGACAGGGGGCCGTACACTGAAGCTTTCTTT. The rearrangement uses TRBV3-1 (or the pseudogene TRBV3-2) and TRBJ1-1; 11 nucleotides align to TRBD1. The CDR3 spans 16 residues. CDR1 and CDR2 (germline): LGHDT, YNNKEL (reference sequence). V lost 3 bases, J lost 3 bases, and 6 bases stayed unmatched.

The V gene is TRBV9, the J gene TRBJ1-1; D possibly corresponds to TRBD1 (5 bases). The V gene's germline CDR1 is SGDLS and CDR2 YYNGEE. The CDR3 consists of 17 residues. V was shortened by 3 bases and J by 1 base, with 19 bases between the two germline ends. The CDR3: CASSGEDIWGKNTEAFF. The CDR3 DNA reads TGTGCCAGCAGCGGTGAGGACATTTGGGGTAAGAACACTGAAGCTTTCTTT.

This chain connects TRBV6-5 to TRBJ2-7; a weak D match, TRBD2 (6 bases). Germline CDR1 reads MNHEY; CDR2 reads SVGAGI. Trimming left V 7 bases short and J 3 bases short, with 16 bases between. The CDR3 is 14 amino acids. CDR3 DNA: TGTGCCAGCACCGAACCCGGGAGAAGCTACGAGCAGTACTTC. The encoded protein is CASTEPGRSYEQYF.

This chain links TRBV6-5 with TRBJ1-2; TRBD1 aligns across 9 bases. Losses at the gene ends were 4 bases for V and 5 bases for J; bases not matched to a gene: 11. This CDR3 region has 16 residues. Germline CDR1 MNHEY, CDR2 SVGAGI. The DNA for the CDR3 is TGTGCCAGCAGTTTACCGGGACAGGGTACCTCATATGGCTACACCTTC. Its translation is CASSLPGQGTSYGYTF.